The 13 T cell receptor beta chains in this list originate from one sample, sequenced in a study of blood T cells in healthy people across ages. Through a sample-barcoded 5' primer and a J-beta primer mix, a second PCR was run for 7 to 11 cycles. Using its own MiXCR run on the 5' RACE reads, TCRdb lists one record per CDR3 protein. The table includes about 1 million distinct CDR3 sequences, 40% to 45% detected once. Material for sequencing was blood. The receptors originated from a woman in her sixties or seventies in good health.

This clonotype showed up just a few times. This chain connects TRBV29-1 to TRBJ2-1, with D maybe TRBD2 (6 bases). Trimming stripped 5 bases from V and 5 bases from J, with 16 bases between. This CDR3 is built from 14 residues. Germline CDR1 reads SQVTM; CDR2 reads ANQGSEA. The DNA of the CDR3 is TGCAGCGTTCCCGGGGGTCTAGCGCACAATGAGCAGTTCTTC. It translates to CSVPGGLAHNEQFF.

The chain combines TRBV2 with TRBJ2-6; 8 nucleotides align to TRBD1. The CDR3 is 18 amino acids. CDR1 and CDR2 from the germline V gene are SNHLY and FYNNEI. After removal of 6 bases from V and 0 bases from J, the junction contained 10 bases not matched to a gene. CDR3 nucleotide sequence: TGTGCCAGCAGGGGACAACAGGGGGTTAGCTCTGGGGCCAACGTCCTGACTTTC. It encodes CASRGQQGVSSGANVLTF.

The chain joins TRBV4-1 to TRBJ2-1; 11 bases line up with TRBD2. Unmatched junction bases numbered 7, after V lost 7 bases and J lost 2 bases. CDR3 length: 16 amino acids. Germline loops: CDR1 MGHRA, CDR2 YSYEKL. CDR3: CASNAPGLAAYNEQFF. CDR3 sequence (DNA): TGCGCCAGCAACGCTCCGGGACTAGCGGCCTACAATGAGCAGTTCTTC.

The chain is built from TRBV15 and TRBJ2-2, with D hard to call. The germline CDR1 and CDR2 sequences are LNHNV and YYDKDF (reference sequence). This CDR3 has 12 amino acids. V was clipped by 0 bases and J by 9 bases, with 5 bases between them. In DNA, the CDR3 is TGTGCCACCAGCAGAGATATCCGGGAGCTGTTTTTT. Translated: CATSRDIRELFF.

The chain carries TRBV18 and TRBJ2-5; D assignment may be TRBD1 or TRBD2 (6 bases each). Germline loops: CDR1 KGHSH, CDR2 LQKENI. V gave up 3 bases and J gave up 5 bases, with 13 bases separating them. This CDR3 spans 14 amino acids. CDR3 in amino acids: CASSPTGAGETQYF. CDR3 bases: TGTGCCAGCTCACCGACAGGTGCGGGGGAGACCCAGTACTTC.

V gene TRBV7-6 combines with J gene TRBJ2-2, with 10 bases fitting TRBD2. CDR3 length equals 16 residues. V lost 2 bases and J lost 3; bases outside the gene matches: 3. CDR1 and CDR2 (germline): SGHVS, FNYEAQ. The CDR3 protein is CASSLLAGVDTGELFF. DNA of the CDR3: TGTGCCAGCAGCTTACTAGCGGGAGTTGACACCGGGGAGCTGTTTTTT.

The V and J genes are TRBV29-1 and TRBJ2-2; tentatively, D is TRBD1 (5 bases). The V end was cut by 0 bases, the J end by 5 bases, with 13 bases between. CDR1 is SQVTM, CDR2 ANQGSEA, per germline. CDR3 length equals 15 residues. CDR3 DNA sequence: TGCAGCGTTGAAGATCGAAGGACACAAACCGGGGAGCTGTTTTTT. Its protein product is CSVEDRRTQTGELFF.

This clonotype was detected only a few times. The chain joins TRBV5-1 to TRBJ1-5; D not certain. The ends were cut back, 2 bases at V and 0 bases at J, with 9 bases in the middle. The CDR3 covers 15 residues. Germline CDR1 is SGHRS and CDR2 is YFSETQ. This CDR3 is CASSFTGLSNQPQHF. CDR3 coding DNA: TGCGCCAGCAGCTTTACGGGTCTTAGCAATCAGCCCCAGCATTTT.

Many counts were recorded for this clonotype. CDR3 DNA sequence: TGTGCCACCAAACTCTCGACAGGGGGCCAGCAGTACTTC. Its protein is CATKLSTGGQQYF. This rearrangement joins TRBV12-3 or TRBV12-4 to TRBJ2-7; 10 positions match TRBD1. The CDR3 covers 13 residues. V trimming: 10 bases; J trimming: 8 bases; junction bases outside the gene matches: 11.

The chain links TRBV2 to TRBJ2-1; 11 bases agree with TRBD1. V was pared by 7 bases and J by 7 bases, with 3 bases of the junction left unmatched. The CDR3 is 13 amino acids. CDR1 is SNHLY, CDR2 FYNNEI, per germline. Written as DNA, the CDR3 is TGTGCCAGCACCCGGGACAGGGGGAATGAGCAGTTCTTC. This encodes CASTRDRGNEQFF.

There are a few counts of this clonotype. The chain recombines TRBV9 with TRBJ2-7, with D unresolved. Germline assignment: CDR1 SGDLS and CDR2 YYNGEE. V dropped 0 bases and J dropped 7 bases, with 14 bases sitting between them. This CDR3 contains 14 residues. CDR3 loop: CASSVGSRAVEQYF. DNA for the CDR3: TGTGCCAGCAGCGTAGGCAGCCGGGCGGTGGAGCAGTACTTC. The full variable domain, with the rest looked up from reference TRBV9 and TRBJ2-7, is DSGVTQTPKHLITATGQRVTLRCSPRSGDLSVYWYQQSLDQGLQFLIQYYNGEERAKGNILERFSAQQFPDLHSELNLSSLELGDSALYFCASSVGSRAVEQYFGPGTRLTVT.

This clonotype was seen a handful of times. This chain links TRBV7-3 with TRBJ2-4, with D possibly TRBD2 on 5 matching bases. The DNA end is more similar to TRBJ2-7, so the J call may be wrong. Germline V gene lookup returns CDR1 SGHTA and CDR2 FQGTGA. This CDR3 has 13 residues. CDR3 nucleotides: TGTGCCAGCAGTCTAGGACTGCTTGGCGAGCAGTACTTC. Amino acids: CASSLGLLGEQYF.

V gene TRBV9 combines with J gene TRBJ2-1; 8 bases fit TRBD2. Germline trimming cut 0 bases from V and 6 bases from J; bases unmatched to any gene: 5. CDR1 is SGDLS, CDR2 YYNGEE, per germline. This CDR3 is 15 amino acids long. The CDR3 sequence: CASSVALAAVNEQFF. CDR3 coding DNA: TGTGCCAGCAGCGTAGCACTAGCGGCTGTCAATGAGCAGTTCTTC.